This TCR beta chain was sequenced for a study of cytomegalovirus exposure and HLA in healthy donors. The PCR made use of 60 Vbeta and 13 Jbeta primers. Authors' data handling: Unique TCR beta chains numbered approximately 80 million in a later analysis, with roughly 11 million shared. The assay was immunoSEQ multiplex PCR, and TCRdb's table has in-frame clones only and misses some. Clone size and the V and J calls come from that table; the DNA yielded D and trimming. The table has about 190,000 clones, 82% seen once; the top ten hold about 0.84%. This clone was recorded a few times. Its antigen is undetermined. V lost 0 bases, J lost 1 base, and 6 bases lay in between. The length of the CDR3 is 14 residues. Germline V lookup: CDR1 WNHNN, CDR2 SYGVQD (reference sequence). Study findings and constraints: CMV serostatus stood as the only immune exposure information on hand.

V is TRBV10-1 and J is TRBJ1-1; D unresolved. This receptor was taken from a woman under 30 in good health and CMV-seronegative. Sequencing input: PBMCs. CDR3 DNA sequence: TGCGCCAGCAGTGAGTCGAGCGGGAACACTGAAGCTTTCTTT. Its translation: CASSESSGNTEAFF.